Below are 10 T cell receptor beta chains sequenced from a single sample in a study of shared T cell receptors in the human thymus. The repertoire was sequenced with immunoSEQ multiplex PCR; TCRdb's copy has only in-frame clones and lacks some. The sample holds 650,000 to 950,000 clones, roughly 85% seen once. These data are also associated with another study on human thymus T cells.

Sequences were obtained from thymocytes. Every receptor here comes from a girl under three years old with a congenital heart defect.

The DNA for the CDR3 is TGTGCCAGCAGTCCTATTGGGGCTGGACAGGGGATCAATCAGCCCCAGCATTTT. Its translation: CASSPIGAGQGINQPQHF. The rearrangement joins TRBV27 to TRBJ1-5, with 9 bases identical to TRBD1. Losses at the gene ends were 5 bases for V and 3 bases for J; bases not matched to a gene: 14. This CDR3 has 18 residues. CDR1 is MNHEY, CDR2 SMNVEV, per germline (reference sequence).

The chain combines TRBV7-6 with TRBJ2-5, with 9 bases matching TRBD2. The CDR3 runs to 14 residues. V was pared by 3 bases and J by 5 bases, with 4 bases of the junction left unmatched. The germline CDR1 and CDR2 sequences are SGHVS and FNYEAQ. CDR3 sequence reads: CASSFSGGSETQYF. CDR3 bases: TGTGCCAGCAGCTTTAGCGGGGGATCGGAGACCCAGTACTTC.

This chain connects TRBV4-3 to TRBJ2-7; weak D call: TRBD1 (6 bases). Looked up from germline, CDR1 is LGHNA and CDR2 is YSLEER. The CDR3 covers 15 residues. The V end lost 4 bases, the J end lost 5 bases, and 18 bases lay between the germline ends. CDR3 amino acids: CASSLGPGVTDEQYF. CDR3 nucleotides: TGCGCCAGCAGCCTGGGACCAGGGGTGACTGACGAGCAGTACTTC.

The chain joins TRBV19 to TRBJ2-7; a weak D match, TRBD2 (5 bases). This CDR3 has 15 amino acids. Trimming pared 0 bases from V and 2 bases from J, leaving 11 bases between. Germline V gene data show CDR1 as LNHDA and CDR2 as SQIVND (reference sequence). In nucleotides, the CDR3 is TGTGCCAGTAGTATAGATCACGGGGTCCCCTACGAGCAGTACTTC. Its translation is CASSIDHGVPYEQYF.

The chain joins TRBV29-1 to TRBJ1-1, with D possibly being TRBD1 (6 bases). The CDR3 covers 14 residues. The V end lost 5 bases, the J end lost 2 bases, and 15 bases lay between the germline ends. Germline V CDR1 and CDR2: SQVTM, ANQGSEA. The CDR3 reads CSVKQTGKNTEAFF. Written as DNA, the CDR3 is TGCAGCGTTAAGCAGACAGGCAAAAACACTGAAGCTTTCTTT.

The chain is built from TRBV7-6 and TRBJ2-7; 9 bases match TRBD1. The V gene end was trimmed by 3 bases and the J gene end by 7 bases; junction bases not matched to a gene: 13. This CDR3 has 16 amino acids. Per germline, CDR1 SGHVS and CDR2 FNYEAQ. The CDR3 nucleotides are TGTGCCAGCAGCTTCCGTCCCCACAGGGGGCGCGGGGAGCAGTACTTC. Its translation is CASSFRPHRGRGEQYF.

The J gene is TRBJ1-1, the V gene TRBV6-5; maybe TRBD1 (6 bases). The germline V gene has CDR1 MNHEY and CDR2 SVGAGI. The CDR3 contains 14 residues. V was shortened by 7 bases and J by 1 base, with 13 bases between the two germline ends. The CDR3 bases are TGTGCCAGCACACGGGGGGGGCCGAACACTGAAGCTTTCTTT. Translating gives CASTRGGPNTEAFF.

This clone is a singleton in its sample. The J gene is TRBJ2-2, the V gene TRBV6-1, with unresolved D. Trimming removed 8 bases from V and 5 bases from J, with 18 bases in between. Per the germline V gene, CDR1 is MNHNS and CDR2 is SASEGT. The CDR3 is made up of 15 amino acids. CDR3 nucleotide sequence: TGTGCCAGCCTCCCGCCAGGTTATGGGACCGGGGAGCTGTTTTTT. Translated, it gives CASLPPGYGTGELFF.

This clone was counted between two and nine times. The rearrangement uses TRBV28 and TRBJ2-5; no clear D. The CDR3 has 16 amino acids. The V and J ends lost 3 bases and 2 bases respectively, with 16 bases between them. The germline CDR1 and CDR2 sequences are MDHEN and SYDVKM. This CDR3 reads CASSFIRSGQQETQYF. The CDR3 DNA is TGTGCCAGCAGTTTCATACGGTCAGGCCAGCAAGAGACCCAGTACTTC.

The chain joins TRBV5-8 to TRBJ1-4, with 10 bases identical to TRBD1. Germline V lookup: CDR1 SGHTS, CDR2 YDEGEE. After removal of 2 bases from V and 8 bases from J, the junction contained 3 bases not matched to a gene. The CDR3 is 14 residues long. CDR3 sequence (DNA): TGTGCCAGCAGCTTAAAGACAGGGGGCGAAAAACTGTTTTTT. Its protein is CASSLKTGGEKLFF. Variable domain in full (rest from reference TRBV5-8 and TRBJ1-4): EAGVTQSPTHLIKTRGQQATLRCSPISGHTSVYWYQQALGLGLQFLLWYDEGEERNRGNFPPRFSGRQFPNYSSELNVNALELEDSALYLCASSLKTGGEKLFFGSGTQLSVL.